The present T cell receptor (beta chain) was sequenced within a study of T-cell memory formation after mild COVID-19. For the study at large: The two donors had largely donor-specific TCR clusters. Study outcomes and limitations: Later expanders leaned toward CD4+, whereas clones contracting from day 15 to 85 were balanced CD4/CD8. Contracting clones localized mainly to CM and EM when CD4+ and mainly to EMRA when CD8+.

The CDR3 is made up of 16 amino acids. The junction had 10 bases not matched to a gene; V was cut back by 5 bases and J by 4 bases. Per germline, CDR1 MNHEY and CDR2 SVGAGI. TCR alpha and TCR beta cDNA libraries with sample barcodes and UMIs came from 5'RACE using constant-segment primers. TCRdb fed the 5' RACE reads into MiXCR, producing one record per CDR3 protein. In the table there are fewer than 450,000 distinct CDR3 sequences, 20% to 25% of which are singletons. Only a few counts were recorded for this clonotype. As yet, its antigen is unknown. The TCR originated in an adult woman who had mild COVID-19 (a few samples of this study predate the infection). Cell type and time point are not known. This chain uses TRBV6-5 with TRBJ2-1; 8 bases align to TRBD2. Sequenced: PBMCs or a T cell subset sorted from them (not recorded which). The CDR3 here is CASSGVAGPSYNEQFF. In DNA form, the CDR3 reads TGTGCCAGCAGTGGAGTAGCGGGACCCTCGTACAATGAGCAGTTCTTC.